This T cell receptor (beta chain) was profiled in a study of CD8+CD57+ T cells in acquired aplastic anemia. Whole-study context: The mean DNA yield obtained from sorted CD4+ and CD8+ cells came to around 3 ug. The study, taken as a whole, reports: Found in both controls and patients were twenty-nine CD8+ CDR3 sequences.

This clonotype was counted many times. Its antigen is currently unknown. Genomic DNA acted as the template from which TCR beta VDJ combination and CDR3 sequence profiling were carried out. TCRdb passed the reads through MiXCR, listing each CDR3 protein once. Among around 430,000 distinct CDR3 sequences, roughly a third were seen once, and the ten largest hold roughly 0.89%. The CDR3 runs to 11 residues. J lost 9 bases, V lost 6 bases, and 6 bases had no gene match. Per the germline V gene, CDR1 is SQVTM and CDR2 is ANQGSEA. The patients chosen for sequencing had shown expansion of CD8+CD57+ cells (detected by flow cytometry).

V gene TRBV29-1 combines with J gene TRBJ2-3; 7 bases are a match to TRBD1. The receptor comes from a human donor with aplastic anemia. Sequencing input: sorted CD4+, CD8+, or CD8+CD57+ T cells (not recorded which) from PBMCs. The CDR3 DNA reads TGCAGCGTCAGGGACAGTCCGACGCAGTATTTT. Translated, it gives CSVRDSPTQYF.